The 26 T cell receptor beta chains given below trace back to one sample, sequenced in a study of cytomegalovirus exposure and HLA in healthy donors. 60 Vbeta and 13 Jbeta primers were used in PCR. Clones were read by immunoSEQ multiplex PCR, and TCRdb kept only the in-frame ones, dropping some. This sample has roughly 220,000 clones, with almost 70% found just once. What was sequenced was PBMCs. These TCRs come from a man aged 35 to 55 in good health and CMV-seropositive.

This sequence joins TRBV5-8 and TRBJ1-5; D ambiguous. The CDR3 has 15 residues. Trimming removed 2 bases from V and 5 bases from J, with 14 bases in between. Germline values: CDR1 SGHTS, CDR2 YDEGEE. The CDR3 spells CASSFGRDTYQPQHF. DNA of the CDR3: TGTGCCAGCAGCTTCGGGCGGGATACCTATCAGCCCCAGCATTTT.

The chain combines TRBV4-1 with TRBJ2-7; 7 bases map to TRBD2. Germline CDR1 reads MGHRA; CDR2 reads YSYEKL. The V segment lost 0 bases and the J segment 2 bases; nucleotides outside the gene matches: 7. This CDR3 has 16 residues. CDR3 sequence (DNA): TGCGCCAGCAGCCAAGAATCGGGAGGTAAAGCCTACGAGCAGTACTTC. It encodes CASSQESGGKAYEQYF.

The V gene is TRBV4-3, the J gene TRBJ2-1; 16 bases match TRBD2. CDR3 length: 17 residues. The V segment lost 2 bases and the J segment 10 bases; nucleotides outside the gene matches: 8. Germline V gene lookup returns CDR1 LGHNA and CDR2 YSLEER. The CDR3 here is CASSQSGTSGGAREQFF. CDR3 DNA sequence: TGCGCCAGCAGCCAATCCGGGACTAGCGGGGGGGCCCGAGAGCAGTTCTTC.

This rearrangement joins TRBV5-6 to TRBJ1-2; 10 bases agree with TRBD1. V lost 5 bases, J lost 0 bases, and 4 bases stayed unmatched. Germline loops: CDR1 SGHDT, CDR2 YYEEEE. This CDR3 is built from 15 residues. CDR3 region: CASRPGTGANYGYTF. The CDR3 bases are TGTGCCAGCAGGCCCGGGACAGGGGCTAACTATGGCTACACCTTC.

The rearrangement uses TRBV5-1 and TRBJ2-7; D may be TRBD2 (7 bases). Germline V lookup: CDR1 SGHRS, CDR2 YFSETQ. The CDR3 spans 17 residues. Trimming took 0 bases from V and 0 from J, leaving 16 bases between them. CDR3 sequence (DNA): TGCGCCAGCAGCTTGGTCCTAGACGGGGGGCCCTCCTACGAGCAGTACTTC. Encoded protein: CASSLVLDGGPSYEQYF.

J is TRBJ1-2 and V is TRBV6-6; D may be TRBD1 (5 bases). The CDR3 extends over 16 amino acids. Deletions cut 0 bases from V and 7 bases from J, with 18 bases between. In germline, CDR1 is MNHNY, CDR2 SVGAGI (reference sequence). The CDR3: CASSYSWTGGDSGYTF. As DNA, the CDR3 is TGTGCCAGCAGTTACTCATGGACTGGGGGGGACTCTGGCTACACCTTC.

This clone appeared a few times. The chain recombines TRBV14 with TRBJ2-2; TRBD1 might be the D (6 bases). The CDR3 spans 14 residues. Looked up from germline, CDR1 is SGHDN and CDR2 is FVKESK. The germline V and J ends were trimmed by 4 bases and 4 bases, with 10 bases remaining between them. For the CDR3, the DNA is TGTGCCAGCAGCCTCAGGGGAAGCACCGGGGAGCTGTTTTTT. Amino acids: CASSLRGSTGELFF.

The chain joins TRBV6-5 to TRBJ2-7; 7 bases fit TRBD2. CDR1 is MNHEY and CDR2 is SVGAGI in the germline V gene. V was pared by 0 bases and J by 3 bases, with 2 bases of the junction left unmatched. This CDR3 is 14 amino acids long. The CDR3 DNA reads TGTGCCAGCAGTTACTCAGCGGGGCTCTACGAGCAGTACTTC. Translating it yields CASSYSAGLYEQYF.

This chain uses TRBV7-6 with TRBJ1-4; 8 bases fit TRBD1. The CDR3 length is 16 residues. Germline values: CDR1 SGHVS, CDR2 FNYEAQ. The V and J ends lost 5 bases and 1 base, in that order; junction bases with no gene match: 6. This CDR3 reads CASSPYRGLTNEKLFF. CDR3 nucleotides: TGTGCCAGCAGCCCGTACAGGGGGTTAACTAATGAAAAACTGTTTTTT. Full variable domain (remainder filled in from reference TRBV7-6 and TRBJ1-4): GAGVSQSPRYKVTKRGQDVALRCDPISGHVSLYWYRQALGQGPEFLTYFNYEAQQDKSGLPNDRFSAERPEGSISTLTIQRTEQRDSAMYRCASSPYRGLTNEKLFFGSGTQLSVL.

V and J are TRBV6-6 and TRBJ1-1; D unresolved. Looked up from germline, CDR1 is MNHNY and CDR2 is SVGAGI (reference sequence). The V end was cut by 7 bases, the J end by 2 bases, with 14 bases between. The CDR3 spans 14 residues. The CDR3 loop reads CASTLAGYNTEAFF. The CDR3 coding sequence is TGTGCCAGCACGTTGGCAGGATATAACACTGAAGCTTTCTTT.

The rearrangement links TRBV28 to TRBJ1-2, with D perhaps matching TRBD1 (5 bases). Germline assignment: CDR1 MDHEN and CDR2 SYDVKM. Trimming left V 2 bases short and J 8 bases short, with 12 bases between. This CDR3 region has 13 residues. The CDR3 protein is CASSLGQGQGYTF. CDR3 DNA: TGTGCCAGCAGTTTAGGTCAGGGTCAGGGCTACACCTTC.

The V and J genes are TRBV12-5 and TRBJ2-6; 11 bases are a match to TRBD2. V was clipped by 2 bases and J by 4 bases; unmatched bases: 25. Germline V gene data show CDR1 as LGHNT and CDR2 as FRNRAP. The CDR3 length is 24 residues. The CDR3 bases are TGTGCTAGTGGTTTGTTAACCCCCCGGAAAGGTAGCGGGGGGGCCATAGACGGGGCCAACGTCCTGACTTTC. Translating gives CASGLLTPRKGSGGAIDGANVLTF.

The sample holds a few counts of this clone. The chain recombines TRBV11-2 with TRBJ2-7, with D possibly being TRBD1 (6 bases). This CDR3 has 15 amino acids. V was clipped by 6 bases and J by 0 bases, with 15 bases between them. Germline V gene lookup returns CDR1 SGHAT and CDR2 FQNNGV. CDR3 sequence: CASSFDIRGSYEQYF. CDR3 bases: TGTGCCAGCAGTTTTGATATCAGGGGCTCCTACGAGCAGTACTTC.

In nucleotides, the CDR3 is TGCAGCGTGAGGACAGGGGGGAACACTGAAGCTTTCTTT. Translation gives CSVRTGGNTEAFF. The chain is built from TRBV29-1 and TRBJ1-1; 10 bases map to TRBD1. V trimming: 6 bases; J trimming: 1 base; junction bases outside the gene matches: 2. CDR1 is SQVTM and CDR2 is ANQGSEA in the germline V gene. This CDR3 spans 13 amino acids.

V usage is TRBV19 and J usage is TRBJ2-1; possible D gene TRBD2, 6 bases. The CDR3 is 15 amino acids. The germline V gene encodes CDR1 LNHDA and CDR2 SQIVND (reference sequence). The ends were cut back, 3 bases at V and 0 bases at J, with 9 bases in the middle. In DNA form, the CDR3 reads TGTGCCAGTAGTATCAGCGGGTTCTCCTACAATGAGCAGTTCTTC. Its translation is CASSISGFSYNEQFF.

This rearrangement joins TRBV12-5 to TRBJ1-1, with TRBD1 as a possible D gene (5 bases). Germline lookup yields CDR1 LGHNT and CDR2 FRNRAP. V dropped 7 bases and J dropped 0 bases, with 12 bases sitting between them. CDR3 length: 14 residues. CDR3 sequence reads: CASAEGGVNTEAFF. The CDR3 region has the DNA TGTGCTAGTGCAGAGGGAGGGGTGAACACTGAAGCTTTCTTT.

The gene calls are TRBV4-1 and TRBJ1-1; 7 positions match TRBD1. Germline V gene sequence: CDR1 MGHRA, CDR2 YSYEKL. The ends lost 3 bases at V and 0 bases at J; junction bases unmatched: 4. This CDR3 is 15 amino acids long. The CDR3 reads CASSHTTGMNTEAFF. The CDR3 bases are TGCGCCAGCAGCCATACGACAGGGATGAACACTGAAGCTTTCTTT.

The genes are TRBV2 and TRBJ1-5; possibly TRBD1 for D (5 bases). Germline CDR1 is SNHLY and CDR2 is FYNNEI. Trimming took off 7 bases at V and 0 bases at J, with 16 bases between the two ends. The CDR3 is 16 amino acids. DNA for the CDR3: TGTGCCAGCAACCCGAGAAGGGGTTATAGCAATCAGCCCCAGCATTTT. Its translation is CASNPRRGYSNQPQHF.

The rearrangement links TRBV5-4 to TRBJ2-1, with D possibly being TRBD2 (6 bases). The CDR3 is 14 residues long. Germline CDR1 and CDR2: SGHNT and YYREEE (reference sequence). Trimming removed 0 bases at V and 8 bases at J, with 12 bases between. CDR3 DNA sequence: TGTGCCAGCAGCTTGGTTGGGGGGTCCGATGAGCAGTTCTTC. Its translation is CASSLVGGSDEQFF.

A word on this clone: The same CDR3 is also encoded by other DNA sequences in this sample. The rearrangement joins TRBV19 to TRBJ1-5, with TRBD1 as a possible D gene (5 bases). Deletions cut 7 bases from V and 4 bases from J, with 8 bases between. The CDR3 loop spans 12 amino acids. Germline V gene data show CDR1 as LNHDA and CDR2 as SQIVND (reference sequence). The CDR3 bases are TGTGCCAGTACCCCAGGGAATCAGCCCCAGCATTTT. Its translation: CASTPGNQPQHF.

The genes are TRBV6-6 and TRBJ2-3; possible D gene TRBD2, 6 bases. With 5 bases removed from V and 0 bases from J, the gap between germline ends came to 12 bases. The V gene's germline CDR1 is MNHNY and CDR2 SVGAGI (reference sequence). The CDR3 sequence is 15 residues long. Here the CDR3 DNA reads TGTGCCAGCAGTCATCTAGCGACTAGCACAGATACGCAGTATTTT. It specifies CASSHLATSTDTQYF.

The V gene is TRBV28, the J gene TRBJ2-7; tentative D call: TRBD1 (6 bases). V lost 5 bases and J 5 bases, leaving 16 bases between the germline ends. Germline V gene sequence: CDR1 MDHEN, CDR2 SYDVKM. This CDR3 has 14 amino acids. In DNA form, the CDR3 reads TGTGCCAGCAGTATCACAGGGTATGGGAACGAGCAGTACTTC. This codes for CASSITGYGNEQYF.

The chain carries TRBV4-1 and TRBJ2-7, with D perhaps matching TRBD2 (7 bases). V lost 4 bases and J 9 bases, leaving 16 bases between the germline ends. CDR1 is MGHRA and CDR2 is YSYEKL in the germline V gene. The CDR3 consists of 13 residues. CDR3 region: CASSPKGRGWQYF. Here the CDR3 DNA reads TGCGCCAGCAGCCCTAAAGGGAGGGGGTGGCAGTACTTC.

CDR3 residues: CATGRTSGGELFF. CDR3 nucleotides: TGTGCCACCGGACGGACGAGCGGGGGGGAGCTGTTTTTT. The chain joins TRBV10-3 to TRBJ2-2, with D possibly matching TRBD2 (6 bases). The CDR3 sequence is 13 residues long. Per the germline V gene, CDR1 is ENHRY and CDR2 is SYGVKD. Trimming took 10 bases from V and 8 from J, leaving 17 bases between them.

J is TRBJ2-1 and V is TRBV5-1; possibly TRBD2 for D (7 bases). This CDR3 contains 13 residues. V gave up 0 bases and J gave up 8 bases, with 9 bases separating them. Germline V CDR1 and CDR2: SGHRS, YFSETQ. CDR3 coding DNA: TGCGCCAGCAGCTTGGCCGGGGGGCATGAGCAGTTCTTC. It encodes CASSLAGGHEQFF.

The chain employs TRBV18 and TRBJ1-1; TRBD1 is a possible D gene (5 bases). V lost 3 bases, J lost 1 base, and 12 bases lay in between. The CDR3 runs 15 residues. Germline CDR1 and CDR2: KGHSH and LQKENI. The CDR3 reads CASSPLGGENTEAFF. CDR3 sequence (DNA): TGTGCCAGCTCACCCCTGGGGGGGGAGAACACTGAAGCTTTCTTT.